This T cell receptor beta chain was identified in a study of cytomegalovirus exposure and HLA in healthy donors. Overall study results and limits: The study reported that TCR beta sequences accurately predicted HLA-A and HLA-B alleles in most subjects. Earlier analysis found most TCR beta V segments productive about 90% or about 30% of the time.

The length of the CDR3 is 15 residues. Per germline, CDR1 SGHRS and CDR2 YFSETQ. V was pared by 3 bases and J by 1 base, with 12 bases between. Researchers ran the PCR with 60 Vbeta and 13 Jbeta primers. The assay was immunoSEQ multiplex PCR, and TCRdb's table has in-frame clones only and misses some. Of around 200,000 clones listed, just under 75% are singletons. Note on this clone: The target antigen is unknown.

The chain joins TRBV5-1 to TRBJ2-3; the D gene is possibly TRBD2 (6 bases). This receptor was obtained from a man aged 25-40 years in good health and CMV-seropositive. The sample was PBMCs. The CDR3 DNA reads as TGCGCCAGCAGCTGGGGAGGAGGTGGCACAGATACGCAGTATTTT. Translating it yields CASSWGGGGTDTQYF.